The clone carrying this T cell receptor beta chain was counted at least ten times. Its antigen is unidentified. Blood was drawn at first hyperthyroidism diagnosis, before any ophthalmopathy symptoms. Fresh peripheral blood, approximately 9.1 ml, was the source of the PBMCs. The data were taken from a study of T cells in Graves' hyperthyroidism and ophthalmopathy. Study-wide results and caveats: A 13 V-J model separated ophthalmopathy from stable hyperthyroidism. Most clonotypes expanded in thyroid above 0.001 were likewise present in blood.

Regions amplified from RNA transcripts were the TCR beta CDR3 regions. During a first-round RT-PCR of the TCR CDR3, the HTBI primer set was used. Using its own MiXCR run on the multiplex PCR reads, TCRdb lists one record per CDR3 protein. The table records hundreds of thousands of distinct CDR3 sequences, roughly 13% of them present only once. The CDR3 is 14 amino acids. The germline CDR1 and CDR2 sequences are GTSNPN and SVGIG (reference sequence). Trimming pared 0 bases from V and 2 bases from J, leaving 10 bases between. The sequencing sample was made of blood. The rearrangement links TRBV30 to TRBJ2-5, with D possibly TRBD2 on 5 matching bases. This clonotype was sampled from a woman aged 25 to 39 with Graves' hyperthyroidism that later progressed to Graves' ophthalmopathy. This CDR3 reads CAWSVERRQETQYF. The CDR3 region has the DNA TGTGCCTGGAGTGTGGAGCGGAGACAAGAGACCCAGTACTTC.